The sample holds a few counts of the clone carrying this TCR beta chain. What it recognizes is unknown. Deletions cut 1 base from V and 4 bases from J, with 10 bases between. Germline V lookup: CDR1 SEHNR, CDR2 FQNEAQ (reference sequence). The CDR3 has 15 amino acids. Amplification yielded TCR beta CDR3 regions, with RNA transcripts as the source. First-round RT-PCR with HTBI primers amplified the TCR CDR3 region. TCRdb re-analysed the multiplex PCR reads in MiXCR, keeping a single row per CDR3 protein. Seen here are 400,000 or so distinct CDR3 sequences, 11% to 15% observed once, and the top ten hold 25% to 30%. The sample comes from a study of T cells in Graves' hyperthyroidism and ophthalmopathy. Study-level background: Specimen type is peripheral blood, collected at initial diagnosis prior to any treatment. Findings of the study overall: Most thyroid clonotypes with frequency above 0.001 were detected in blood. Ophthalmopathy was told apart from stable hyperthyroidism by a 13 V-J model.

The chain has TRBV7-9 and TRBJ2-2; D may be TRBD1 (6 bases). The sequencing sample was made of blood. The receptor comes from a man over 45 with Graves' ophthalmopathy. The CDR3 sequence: CASSLVLGATGELFF. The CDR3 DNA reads TGTGCCAGCAGCTTAGTTCTGGGGGCCACCGGGGAGCTGTTTTTT.